This is a list of T cell receptor beta chains from one sample in a study of shared clonotypes between healthy human individuals. Libraries were prepared by immunoSEQ multiplex PCR; TCRdb keeps only in-frame clonotypes and omits some of them. The sample holds around 600,000 clones, roughly 95% seen once. Sequencing was carried out using naive CD8+ T cells sorted from blood. The receptors come from a woman aged 25 to 39 in good health. Each CDR3 is given with its conserved first and last residue. D genes are given only for firm matches. Clone size is stated in some rows and not others, as once, few, many or a class when expanded.

d_gene	v_gene	j_gene	abundance	CDR3nt	CDR3aa
.	TRBV16	TRBJ2-1	.	TGTGCCAGCAGCCAATCTCTCGTCAGCTCCTACAATGAGCAGTTCTTC	CASSQSLVSSYNEQFF
.	TRBV7-2	TRBJ1-1	.	TGTGCCAGCAGCTTACAGTTAATGAACACTGAAGCTTTCTTT	CASSLQLMNTEAFF
.	TRBV6-1	TRBJ2-1	.	TGTGCCAGCATCTCGGCCTCAGTACAGTTCTTC	CASISASVQFF
TRBD2	TRBV5-1	TRBJ2-1	.	TGCGCCAGCAGAAGAGTGGGACTAGCGGGAGGCGGTAATGAGCAGTTCTTC	CASRRVGLAGGGNEQFF
.	TRBV27	TRBJ2-7	.	TGTGCCAGCAGTCCCGGACGGACCTACGAGCAGTACTTC	CASSPGRTYEQYF
.	TRBV28	TRBJ1-2	.	TGTGCCAGCAGTTTCGCCGGACAGATTCAGGGCTACACCTTC	CASSFAGQIQGYTF
TRBD2	TRBV28	TRBJ2-1	once	TGTGCCAGCAGTCCGAGACTAGCGCCCAATGAGCAGTTCTTC	CASSPRLAPNEQFF
.	TRBV29-1	TRBJ1-1	.	TGCAGCGTTGAAGATGGAGAGAACACTGAAGCTTTCTTT	CSVEDGENTEAFF
.	TRBV27	TRBJ1-5	.	TGTGCCAGCAGTTCCACGGCCGACAATCAGCCCCAGCATTTT	CASSSTADNQPQHF
TRBD2	TRBV19	TRBJ2-7	.	TGTGCCAGTAGTATAGTCTGGACTAGCGGTGCCTACGAGCAGTACTTC	CASSIVWTSGAYEQYF
.	TRBV7-9	TRBJ2-7	once	TGTGCCAGCAGCTTATCGGGTTCCTCCTACGAGCAGTACTTC	CASSLSGSSYEQYF
.	TRBV18	TRBJ1-4	.	TGTGCCAGCTCACCATCCCGGTCGGCCATCAGGGGTAATTGGACTAATGAAAAACTGTTTTTT	CASSPSRSAIRGNWTNEKLFF
.	TRBV7-6	TRBJ2-7	.	TGTGCCAGCAGCTTAATTGGGCAGGGGAAAGGAGAGCAGTACTTC	CASSLIGQGKGEQYF
TRBD2	TRBV7-9	TRBJ2-3	.	TGTGCCAGCGCAACTAGCGGGACCACAGATACGCAGTATTTT	CASATSGTTDTQYF
TRBD2	TRBV29-1	TRBJ2-7	.	TGCAGCGTCGGGACTAGCGGGAGAGGATACGAGCAGTACTTC	CSVGTSGRGYEQYF
.	TRBV6-6	TRBJ1-5	.	TGTGCCAGCAGTTACGTAGGTCAGCCCCAGCATTTT	CASSYVGQPQHF
.	TRBV7-9	TRBJ1-2	.	TGTGCCAGCAGCATTGGGGGGAGTGGCTACACCTTC	CASSIGGSGYTF
TRBD2	TRBV5-1	TRBJ2-2	.	TGCGCCAGCAGCTGGGGGTTCAAGCGGGGAAACACCGGGGAGCTGTTTTTT	CASSWGFKRGNTGELFF
TRBD1	TRBV18	TRBJ2-7	.	TGTGCCAGCTCACATACTCGGGACAGCCAAACAGGGGAGCAGTACTTC	CASSHTRDSQTGEQYF
.	TRBV9	TRBJ2-7	.	TGTGCCAGCAGCGCAGGGGGACTGACCTACGAGCAGTACTTC	CASSAGGLTYEQYF
TRBD1	TRBV27	TRBJ1-2	.	TGTGCCACCCTCCGACAGGGCCATGGCTACACCTTC	CATLRQGHGYTF
TRBD1	TRBV7-9	TRBJ2-7	once	TGTGCCAGCAGCGCCGACAGGGACGAGCAGTACTTC	CASSADRDEQYF
.	TRBV13	TRBJ1-1	.	TGTGCCAGCAGCTTCCGACCAATGAACACTGAAGCTTTCTTT	CASSFRPMNTEAFF
.	TRBV4-1	TRBJ2-7	.	TGCGCCAGCAGCCAAGTAGGGGGTTACGAGCAGTACTTC	CASSQVGGYEQYF
TRBD2	TRBV28	TRBJ2-1	.	TGTGCCAGCAGTTCCCTGGGCTCCCCTTCTAGCGGGAGAGATGAGCAGTTCTTC	CASSSLGSPSSGRDEQFF
.	TRBV11-1	TRBJ2-7	.	TGTGCCAGCAGCCGTGGGACCTACGAGCAGTACTTC	CASSRGTYEQYF
.	TRBV30	TRBJ2-7	.	TGTGCCTGGAGTGTAAGCAGCTCCTACGAGCAGTACTTC	CAWSVSSSYEQYF
.	TRBV25-1	TRBJ2-5	.	TGTGCCAGCAGTGAAACGAAAGGCCTAGCTTTCGGGGAGACCCAGTACTTC	CASSETKGLAFGETQYF
TRBD1	TRBV2	TRBJ1-1	.	TGTGCCAGCCGGGACAGAATGAACACTGAAGCTTTCTTT	CASRDRMNTEAFF
.	TRBV28	TRBJ1-1	.	TGTGCCAGCAGCCATCCCTCGACAGAGAACACTGAAGCTTTCTTT	CASSHPSTENTEAFF
TRBD2	TRBV28	TRBJ2-7	.	TGTGCCAGCAGCTTGATTGGGGGAGGGGACGAGCAGTACTTC	CASSLIGGGDEQYF
TRBD2	TRBV13	TRBJ2-7	.	TGTGCCAGCAGCCCGACAAGACTAGCGGGACCGAAGGCCTACGAGCAGTACTTC	CASSPTRLAGPKAYEQYF
.	TRBV5-1	TRBJ1-1	.	TGCGCCAGCAGCTTGGCGGTGGGGAACACTGAAGCTTTCTTT	CASSLAVGNTEAFF
TRBD2	TRBV13	TRBJ2-7	.	TGTGCCAGCAGCCCCGCGGCTAGCGGGACCTACGAGCAGTACTTC	CASSPAASGTYEQYF
.	TRBV9	TRBJ2-2	.	TGTGCCAGCAGCGTAGACCGTCCCGGGGAGCTGTTTTTT	CASSVDRPGELFF
.	TRBV28	TRBJ2-7	.	TGTGCCAGCATTGCACACGACTACGAGCAGTACTTC	CASIAHDYEQYF
TRBD1	TRBV28	TRBJ2-7	.	TGTGCCAGCGTTGCCCTAGTGACGAGCAGGGGGCGCACCCACGAGCAGTACTTC	CASVALVTSRGRTHEQYF
.	TRBV5-1	TRBJ1-1	.	TGCGCCAGCAGCTTGGTCGGGGGAACGGTAGGAAACACTGAAGCTTTCTTT	CASSLVGGTVGNTEAFF